The entry below gives a single T cell receptor (beta chain) sequence along with its context. Its antigen is not identified. The ends lost 4 bases at V and 2 bases at J; junction bases unmatched: 5. This CDR3 has 14 amino acids. Germline V gene lookup returns CDR1 SGHRS and CDR2 YFSETQ. TCRdb redid the calling of the RT-PCR reads with MiXCR, one entry per CDR3 protein. The sample records roughly 620,000 distinct CDR3 sequences, 11% being singletons. This specimen comes from a study of response to subunit inactivated influenza vaccine. The study's findings and limits: The authors proposed limited new T cell recruitment per seasonal influenza vaccination.

This sample also appeared in a second study, on T cells expressing NK-cell markers. That work contributes: TCR beta cDNA was made by 5'RACE template switching with UMIs. In several experiments, sorting was restricted to alpha-beta TCR T cells by an anti-gamma-delta TCR antibody. Leadership of the CD3+CD56-NKG2C+ fraction also belonged to these clonotypes in a handful of donors. Uncertainty persisted over the HCMV specificity of expanded NKG2C+ T cell clones.

This chain links TRBV5-1 with TRBJ2-5; 7 nucleotides agree with TRBD2. The sequences come from PBMCs from blood, collected on the day of vaccination. The sequence was obtained from a man in his fifties who received an inactivated influenza vaccine. The CDR3 reads CASSHGGGQETQYF. As DNA, the CDR3 is TGCGCCAGCAGCCATGGGGGGGGACAAGAGACCCAGTACTTC.